These 5 T cell receptor beta chains share one sample of origin, sequenced in a study of blood T cell repertoires in COVID-19 (dated by TCRdb to the early 2020s). Library preparation employed the immunoSEQ multiplex PCR assay. The table comes from immuneACCESS by way of TCRdb, which keeps in-frame sequences with V and J called. Part of the clones is missing from these tables; in studies checked, under half for an unresolved V gene and the rest for unknown reasons. This sample holds around 200,000 clones; around 84% were observed only once. Jointly, the top ten make up 18% of the sample. The source material was peripheral blood. These receptors were taken from a woman older than 75 with active or convalescent COVID-19.

The CDR3 DNA reads TGCGCCAGCAGCCAGGCCTATAGCGGGGGCACAGATACGCAGTATTTT. This gives the protein CASSQAYSGGTDTQYF. V is TRBV4-3 and J is TRBJ2-3, with 8 bases that match TRBD2. With 3 bases clipped from V and 1 base from J, the junction kept 6 bases outside the gene matches. CDR3 length equals 16 residues. Germline CDR1 and CDR2: LGHNA and YSLEER.

This chain connects TRBV27 to TRBJ2-3, with 10 bases aligning to TRBD1. Germline CDR1 MNHEY, CDR2 SMNVEV (reference sequence). The CDR3 runs to 18 residues. The J segment lost 0 bases and the V segment lost 6 bases, leaving 12 bases of the junction unmatched. For the CDR3, the DNA is TGTGCCAGCAGGGGAGGACAGGGGGAGAGCTCTAGCACAGATACGCAGTATTTT. Its protein is CASRGGQGESSSTDTQYF.

The chain uses TRBV7-2 and TRBJ2-1, with TRBD1 identical over 7 bases. This CDR3 comprises 15 residues. Looked up from germline, CDR1 is SGHTA and CDR2 is FQGNSA. V shed 6 bases and J 3 bases; nucleotides not matched to a gene: 8. CDR3 sequence reads: CASSRDSLGYNEQFF. CDR3 coding DNA: TGTGCCAGCAGTCGGGACAGTCTGGGCTACAATGAGCAGTTCTTC. Full variable domain (rest looked up from reference TRBV7-2 and TRBJ2-1): GAGVSQSPSNKVTEKGKDVELRCDPISGHTALYWYRQSLGQGLEFLIYFQGNSAPDKSGLPSDRFSAERTGGSVSTLTIQRTQQEDSAVYLCASSRDSLGYNEQFFGPGTRLTVL.

This sequence joins TRBV14 and TRBJ2-1; 11 bases are a match to TRBD2. The V and J ends lost 1 base and 5 bases, in that order; junction bases with no gene match: 4. The CDR3 totals 16 residues. Per germline, CDR1 SGHDN and CDR2 FVKESK. CDR3 protein: CASSQGGTSGNNEQFF. Here the CDR3 DNA reads TGTGCCAGCAGCCAAGGGGGGACTAGCGGAAACAATGAGCAGTTCTTC. Full variable domain (remainder filled in from reference TRBV14 and TRBJ2-1): EAGVTQFPSHSVIEKGQTVTLRCDPISGHDNLYWYRRVMGKEIKFLLHFVKESKQDESGMPNNRFLAERTGGTYSTLKVQPAELEDSGVYFCASSQGGTSGNNEQFFGPGTRLTVL.

The chain has TRBV7-2 and TRBJ1-3; 9 nucleotides agree with TRBD1. The germline gives CDR1 SGHTA, CDR2 FQGNSA. The V and J ends lost 5 bases and 4 bases, in that order; junction bases with no gene match: 3. The CDR3 is 14 residues long. Here the CDR3 reads CASSTGTGGNTIYF. The DNA for the CDR3 is TGTGCCAGCAGCACGGGGACAGGGGGAAACACCATATATTTT.